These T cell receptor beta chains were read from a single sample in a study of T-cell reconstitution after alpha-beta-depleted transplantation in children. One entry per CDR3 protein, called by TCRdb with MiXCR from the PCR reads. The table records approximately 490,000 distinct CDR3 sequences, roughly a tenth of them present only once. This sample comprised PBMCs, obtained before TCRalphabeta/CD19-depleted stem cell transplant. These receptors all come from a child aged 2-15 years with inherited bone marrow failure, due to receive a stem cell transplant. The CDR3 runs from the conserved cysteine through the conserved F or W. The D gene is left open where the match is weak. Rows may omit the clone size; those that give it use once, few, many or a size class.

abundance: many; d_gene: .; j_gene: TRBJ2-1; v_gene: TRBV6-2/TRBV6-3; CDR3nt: TGTGCCAGCAGCCGCCGAGTAAAAGAGCAGTTCTTC; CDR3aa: CASSRRVKEQFF
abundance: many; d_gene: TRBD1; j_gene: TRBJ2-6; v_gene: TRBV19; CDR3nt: TGTGCCAGTAGGGGACAGGGGGTTCCTCCTGGGGCCAACGTCCTGACTTTC; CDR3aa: CASRGQGVPPGANVLTF
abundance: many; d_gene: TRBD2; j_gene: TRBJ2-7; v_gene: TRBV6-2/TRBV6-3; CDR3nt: TGTGCCAGCAGCCGACTAGCGGGTTTCTCCTACGAGCAGTACTTC; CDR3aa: CASSRLAGFSYEQYF
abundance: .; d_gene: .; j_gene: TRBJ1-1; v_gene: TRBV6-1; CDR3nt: TGTGCCAGCAGCCAACGGGACGGTAACACTGAAGCTTTCTTT; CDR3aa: CASSQRDGNTEAFF
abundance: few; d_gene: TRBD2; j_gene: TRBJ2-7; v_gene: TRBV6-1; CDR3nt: TGTGCCAGCAGTGGGGAGGGGAGCGGGAGATTTCTAGTCGAGCAGTACTTC; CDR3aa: CASSGEGSGRFLVEQYF
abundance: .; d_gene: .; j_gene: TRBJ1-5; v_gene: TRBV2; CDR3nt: TGTGCCAGCAGTGAATTTTTTGCACCTAATCAGCCCCAGCATTTT; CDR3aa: CASSEFFAPNQPQHF
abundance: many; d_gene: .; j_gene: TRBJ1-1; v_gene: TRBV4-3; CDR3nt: TGCGCCAGCAGCCCCAGGGTGGGTGAAGCTTTCTTT; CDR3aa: CASSPRVGEAFF
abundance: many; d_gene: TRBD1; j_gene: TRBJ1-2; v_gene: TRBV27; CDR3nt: TGTGCCAGCAGTTTTTTAACAGGGGGCTGGTATGGCTACACCTTC; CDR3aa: CASSFLTGGWYGYTF
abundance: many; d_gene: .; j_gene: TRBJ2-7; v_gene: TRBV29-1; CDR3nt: TGCAGCGTTCAAGGGTGGGGCTCCTACGAGCAGTACTTC; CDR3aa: CSVQGWGSYEQYF
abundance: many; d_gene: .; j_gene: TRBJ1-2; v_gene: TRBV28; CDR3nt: TGTGCCAGCACCCTCCCGGGGGGTGCTGGCTACACCTTC; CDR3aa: CASTLPGGAGYTF
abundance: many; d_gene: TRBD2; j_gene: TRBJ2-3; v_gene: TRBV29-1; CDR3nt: TGCAGCGGGGGGGGGAACGGAGCAGATACGCAGTATTTT; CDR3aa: CSGGGNGADTQYF
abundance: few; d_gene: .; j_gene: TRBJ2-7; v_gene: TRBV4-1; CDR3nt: TGCGCCAGCAGCCAAACTAGGGGAGCCTACGAGCAGTACTTC; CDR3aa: CASSQTRGAYEQYF
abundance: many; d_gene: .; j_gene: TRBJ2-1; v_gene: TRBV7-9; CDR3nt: TGTGCCAGCAGCGTAGTTAGCGGACACAATGAGCAGTTCTTC; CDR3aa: CASSVVSGHNEQFF
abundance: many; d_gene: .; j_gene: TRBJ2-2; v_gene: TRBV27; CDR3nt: TGTGCCAGCAGTTTGGGTAGGGGCAACACCGGGGAGCTGTTTTTT; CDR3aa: CASSLGRGNTGELFF
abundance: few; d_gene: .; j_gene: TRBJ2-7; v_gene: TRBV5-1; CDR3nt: TGCGCCAGCAGCGAGGTAAAGAGTGGGGTCCCCTACGAGCAGTACTTC; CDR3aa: CASSEVKSGVPYEQYF
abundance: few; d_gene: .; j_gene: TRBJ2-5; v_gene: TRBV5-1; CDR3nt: TGCGCCAGCAGCCCCCTGGGGAGCCAAGAGACCCAGTACTTC; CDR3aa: CASSPLGSQETQYF
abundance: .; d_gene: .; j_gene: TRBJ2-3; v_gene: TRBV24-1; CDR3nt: TGTGCCACCAGTGGGTCTGGAGATACGCAGTATTTT; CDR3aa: CATSGSGDTQYF
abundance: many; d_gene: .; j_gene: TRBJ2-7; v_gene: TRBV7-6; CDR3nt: TGTGCCAGCAGCCCAGGGCTATCCCACGAGCAGTACTTC; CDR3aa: CASSPGLSHEQYF
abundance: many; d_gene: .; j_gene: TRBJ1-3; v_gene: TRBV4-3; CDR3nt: TGCGCCAGCAGCCAAGACAGGGTTGCAGCTGGAAACACCATATATTTT; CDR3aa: CASSQDRVAAGNTIYF
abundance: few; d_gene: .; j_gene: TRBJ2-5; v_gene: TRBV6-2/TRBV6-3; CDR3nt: TGTGCCAGCAGTTACCTACAGGCCCCTCTCCAAGAGACCCAGTACTTC; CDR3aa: CASSYLQAPLQETQYF
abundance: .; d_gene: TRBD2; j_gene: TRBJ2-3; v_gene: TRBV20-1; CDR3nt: TGCAGTGCCTCTTTCGCCGGGACTAGGGGGAGGATGGCGCAGTATTTT; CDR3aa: CSASFAGTRGRMAQYF
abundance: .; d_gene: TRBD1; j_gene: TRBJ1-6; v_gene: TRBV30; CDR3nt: TGTGCCTGGGAGGCAACAGGGGCAGGGTCACCCCTCCACTTT; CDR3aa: CAWEATGAGSPLHF